The clone carrying this TCR beta chain came up a few times. Its antigen is not identified. This entry belongs to a study of T cell repertoires in cytomegalovirus infection. Study-level background: Public TCR beta signatures marked donors with CMV infection and the matching HLA. General study findings and limits: CMV-specific TCR beta clonotypes restricted by HLA-C were the ones dominating the ex vivo response.

One entry per CDR3 protein, called by TCRdb with MiXCR from the reads. This table holds 500,000 or so distinct CDR3 sequences, more than 15% found once. The CDR3 has 14 residues. CDR1 is SNHLY and CDR2 is FYNNEI in the germline V gene. V was clipped by 9 bases and J by 4 bases, with 17 bases between them. The source of this sequence is a human donor in good health (CMV status not recorded). Some clones in this sample may be carry-over from other donors' samples. The genes are TRBV2 and TRBJ2-3, with D perhaps matching TRBD1 or TRBD2 (5 bases each). Sequencing input: CD8+ T cells from PBMCs. The CDR3 spells CASPGPLKPDTQYF. CDR3 coding DNA: TGTGCCAGTCCGGGACCCTTGAAACCAGATACGCAGTATTTT.